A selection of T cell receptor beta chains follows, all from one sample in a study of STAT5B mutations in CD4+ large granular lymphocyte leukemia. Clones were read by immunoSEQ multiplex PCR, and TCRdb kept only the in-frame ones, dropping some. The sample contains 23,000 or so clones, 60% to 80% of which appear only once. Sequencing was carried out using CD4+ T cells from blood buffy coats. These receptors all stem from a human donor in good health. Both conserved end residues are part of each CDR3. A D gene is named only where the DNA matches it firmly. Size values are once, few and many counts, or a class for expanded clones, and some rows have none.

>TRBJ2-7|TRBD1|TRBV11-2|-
CASSLEGQGFGEQYF
TGTGCCAGCAGCTTAGAGGGACAGGGATTCGGCGAGCAGTACTTC
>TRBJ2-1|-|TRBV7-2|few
CASSLGRDPYNEQFF
TGTGCCAGCAGCTTAGGTCGGGACCCCTACAATGAGCAGTTCTTC
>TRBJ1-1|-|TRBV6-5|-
CASSPGQNTEAFF
TGTGCCAGCAGTCCAGGGCAGAACACTGAAGCTTTCTTT
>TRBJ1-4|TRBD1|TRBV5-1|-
CASSIKGQDEKLFF
TGCGCCAGCAGCATAAAGGGACAGGATGAAAAACTGTTTTTT
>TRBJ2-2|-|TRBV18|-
CASSPAQGGGTGELFF
TGTGCCAGCTCACCAGCACAGGGTGGAGGAACCGGGGAGCTGTTTTTT
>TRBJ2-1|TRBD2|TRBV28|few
CASSSGTSVVSYNEQFF
TGTGCCAGCAGTTCAGGGACTAGCGTGGTCTCCTACAATGAGCAGTTCTTC
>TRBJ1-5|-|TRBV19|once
CASSISGRSNQPQHF
TGTGCCAGTAGTATTTCCGGACGGAGCAATCAGCCCCAGCATTTT
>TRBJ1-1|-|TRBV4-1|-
CASSQILNTEAFF
TGCGCCAGCAGCCAAATCTTGAACACTGAAGCTTTCTTT
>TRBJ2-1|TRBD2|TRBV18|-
CASSPNGPAGDNEQFF
TGTGCCAGCTCACCGAACGGTCCAGCGGGGGACAATGAGCAGTTCTTC
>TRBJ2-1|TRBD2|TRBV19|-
CATKDGGALYNEQFF
TGTGCCACCAAAGACGGGGGGGCCTTATACAATGAGCAGTTCTTC
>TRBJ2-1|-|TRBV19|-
CASSIDGMSSYNEQFF
TGTGCCAGTAGTATAGATGGCATGAGCTCCTACAATGAGCAGTTCTTC
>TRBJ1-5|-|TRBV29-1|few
CSVVTGGSSNQPQHF
TGCAGCGTTGTAACTGGGGGTTCTAGCAATCAGCCCCAGCATTTT
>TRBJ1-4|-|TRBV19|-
CASRFSGEKLFF
TGTGCCAGTAGGTTTTCGGGGGAAAAACTGTTTTTT
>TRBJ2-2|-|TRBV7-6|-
CASSFGRDTGELFF
TGTGCCAGCAGCTTCGGGCGGGACACCGGGGAGCTGTTTTTT
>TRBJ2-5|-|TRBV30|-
CAWSVKTQYF
TGTGCCTGGAGTGTTAAGACCCAGTACTTC
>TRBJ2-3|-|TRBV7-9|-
CASSSAADRLADTQYF
TGTGCCAGCAGCTCAGCCGCGGACAGATTGGCAGATACGCAGTATTTT
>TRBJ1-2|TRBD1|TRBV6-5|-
CASRYTLTGYYGYTF
TGTGCCAGCAGATACACCTTGACAGGGTACTATGGCTACACCTTC
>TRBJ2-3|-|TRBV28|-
CASSLYTDTQYF
TGTGCCAGCAGTTTATACACAGATACGCAGTATTTT
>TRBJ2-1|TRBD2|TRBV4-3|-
CASSQDQRGGSYNEQFF
TGCGCCAGCAGCCAAGATCAGCGGGGAGGCTCCTACAATGAGCAGTTCTTC
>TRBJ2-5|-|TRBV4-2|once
CASSLYRSSLIQYF
TGTGCCAGCAGCCTTTACCGGTCGAGTCTCATCCAGTACTTC
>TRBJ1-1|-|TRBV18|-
CASSPRGRDTEAFF
TGTGCCAGCTCACCTCGGGGGCGCGACACTGAAGCTTTCTTT
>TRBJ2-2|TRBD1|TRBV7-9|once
CASSFRGQSTGELFF
TGTGCCAGCAGCTTCAGGGGGCAGAGCACCGGGGAGCTGTTTTTT
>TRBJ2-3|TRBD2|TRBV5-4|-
CASSYQRGATDTQYF
TGTGCCAGCAGCTACCAGCGGGGGGCCACAGATACGCAGTATTTT
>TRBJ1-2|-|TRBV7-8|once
CASSLNGQPYGYTF
TGTGCCAGCAGCTTAAACGGGCAGCCATATGGCTACACCTTC
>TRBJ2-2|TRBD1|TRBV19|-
CASSMRGQGGELFF
TGTGCCAGTAGTATGAGGGGGCAAGGCGGGGAGCTGTTTTTT